This T cell receptor (beta chain) derives from a study of OX40 agonist ivuxolimab in advanced cancers. Assay: immunoSEQ multiplex PCR; the TCRdb copy retains only in-frame clones and omits some. This table holds roughly 34,000 clones, roughly 84% found once. Germline V gene lookup returns CDR1 MNHEY and CDR2 SMNVEV (reference sequence). J gave up 4 bases and V 1 base, and 12 bases lay outside the gene matches. This CDR3 region has 17 residues. This chain links TRBV27 with TRBJ2-7, with 8 bases lining up with TRBD2. The TCR was taken from an adult with an advanced solid tumor such as melanoma, head and neck, liver or kidney cancer. This material consisted of CD4+ or CD8+ T cells sorted from blood, taken in a trial of the OX40 agonist ivuxolimab. CDR3 coding DNA: TGTGCCAGCAGTTTATTTGCCCCAGCGGGAGCCGGATACGAGCAGTACTTC. It translates to CASSLFAPAGAGYEQYF.